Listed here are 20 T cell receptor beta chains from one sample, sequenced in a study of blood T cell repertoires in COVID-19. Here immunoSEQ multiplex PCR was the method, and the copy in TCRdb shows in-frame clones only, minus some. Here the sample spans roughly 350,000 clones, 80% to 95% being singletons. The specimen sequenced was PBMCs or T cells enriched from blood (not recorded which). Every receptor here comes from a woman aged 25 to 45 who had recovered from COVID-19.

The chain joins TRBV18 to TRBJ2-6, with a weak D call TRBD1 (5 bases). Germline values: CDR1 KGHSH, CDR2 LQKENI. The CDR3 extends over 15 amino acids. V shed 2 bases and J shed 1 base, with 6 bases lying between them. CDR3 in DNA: TGTGCCAGCTCACCAGGGGCTTCTGGGGCCAACGTCCTGACTTTC. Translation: CASSPGASGANVLTF.

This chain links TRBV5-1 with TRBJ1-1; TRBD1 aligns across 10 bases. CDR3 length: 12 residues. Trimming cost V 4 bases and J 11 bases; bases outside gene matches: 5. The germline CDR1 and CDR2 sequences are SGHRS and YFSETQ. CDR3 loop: CASSEGQGKAFF. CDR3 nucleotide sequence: TGCGCCAGCAGCGAGGGACAGGGGAAGGCTTTCTTT.

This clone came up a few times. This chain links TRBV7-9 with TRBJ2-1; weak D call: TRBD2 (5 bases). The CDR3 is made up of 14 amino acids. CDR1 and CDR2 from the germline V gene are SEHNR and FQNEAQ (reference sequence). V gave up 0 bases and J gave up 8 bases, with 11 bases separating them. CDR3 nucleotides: TGTGCCAGCAGCTTAGCGGGAGAGGCCGATGAGCAGTTCTTC. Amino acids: CASSLAGEADEQFF.

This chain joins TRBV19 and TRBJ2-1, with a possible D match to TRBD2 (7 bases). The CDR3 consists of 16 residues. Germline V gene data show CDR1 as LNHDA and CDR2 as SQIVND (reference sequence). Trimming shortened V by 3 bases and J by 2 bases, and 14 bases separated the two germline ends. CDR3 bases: TGTGCCAGTAGTATCGGTTTGGGGGGGCCCTACAATGAGCAGTTCTTC. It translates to CASSIGLGGPYNEQFF.

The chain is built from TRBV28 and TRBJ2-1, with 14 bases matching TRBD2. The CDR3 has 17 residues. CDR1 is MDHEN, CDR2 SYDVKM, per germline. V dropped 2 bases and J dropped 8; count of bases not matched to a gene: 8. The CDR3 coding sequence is TGTGCCAGCAGTTTACCTGGGACTAGCGGGAGTCACGATGAGCAGTTCTTC. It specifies CASSLPGTSGSHDEQFF. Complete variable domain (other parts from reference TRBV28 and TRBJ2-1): DVKVTQSSRYLVKRTGEKVFLECVQDMDHENMFWYRQDPGLGLRLIYFSYDVKMKEKGDIPEGYSVSREKKERFSLILESASTNQTSMYLCASSLPGTSGSHDEQFFGPGTRLTVL.

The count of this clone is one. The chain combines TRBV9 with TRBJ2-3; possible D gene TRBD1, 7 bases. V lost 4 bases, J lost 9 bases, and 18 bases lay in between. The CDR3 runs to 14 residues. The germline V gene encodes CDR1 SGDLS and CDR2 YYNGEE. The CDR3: CASSPRGVSGTQYF. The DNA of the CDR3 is TGTGCCAGCAGCCCCAGGGGGGTCTCTGGGACGCAGTATTTT.

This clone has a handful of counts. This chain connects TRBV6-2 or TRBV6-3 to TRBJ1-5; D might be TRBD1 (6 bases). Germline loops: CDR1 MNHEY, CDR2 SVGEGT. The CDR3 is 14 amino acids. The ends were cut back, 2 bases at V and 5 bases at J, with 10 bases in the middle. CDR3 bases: TGTGCCAGCAGTTACCCGGACAGCTATCAGCCCCAGCATTTT. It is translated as CASSYPDSYQPQHF.

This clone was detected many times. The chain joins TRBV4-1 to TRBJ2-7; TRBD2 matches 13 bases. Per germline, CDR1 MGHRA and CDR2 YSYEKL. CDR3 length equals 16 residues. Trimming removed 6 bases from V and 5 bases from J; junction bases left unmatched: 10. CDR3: CASRQTSGGPRNEQYF. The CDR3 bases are TGCGCCAGCAGACAGACTAGCGGGGGGCCTAGAAACGAGCAGTACTTC.

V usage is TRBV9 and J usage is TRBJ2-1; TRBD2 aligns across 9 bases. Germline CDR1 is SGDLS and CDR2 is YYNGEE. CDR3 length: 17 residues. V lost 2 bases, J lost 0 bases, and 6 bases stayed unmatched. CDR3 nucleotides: TGTGCCAGCAGCGTGGCGATAGCGGGGGCCTCCTACAATGAGCAGTTCTTC. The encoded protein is CASSVAIAGASYNEQFF.

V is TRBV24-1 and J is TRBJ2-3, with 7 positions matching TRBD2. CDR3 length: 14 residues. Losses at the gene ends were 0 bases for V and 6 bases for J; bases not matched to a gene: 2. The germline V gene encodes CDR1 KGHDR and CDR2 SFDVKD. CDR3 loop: CATSDLSGMDTQYF. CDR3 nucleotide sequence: TGTGCCACCAGTGATTTGAGCGGGATGGATACGCAGTATTTT.

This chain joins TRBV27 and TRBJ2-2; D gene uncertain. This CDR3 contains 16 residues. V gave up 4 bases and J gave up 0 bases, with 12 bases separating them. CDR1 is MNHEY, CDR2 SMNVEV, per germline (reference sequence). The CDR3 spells CASSSRLRANTGELFF. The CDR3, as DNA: TGTGCCAGCAGTTCTCGACTGCGCGCGAACACCGGGGAGCTGTTTTTT.

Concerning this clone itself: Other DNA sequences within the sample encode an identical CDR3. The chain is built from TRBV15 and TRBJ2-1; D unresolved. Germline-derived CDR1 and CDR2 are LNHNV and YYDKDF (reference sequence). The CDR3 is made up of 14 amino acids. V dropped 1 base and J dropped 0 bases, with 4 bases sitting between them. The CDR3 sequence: CATSRGSSYNEQFF. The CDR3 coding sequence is TGTGCCACCAGCAGAGGTAGCTCCTACAATGAGCAGTTCTTC.

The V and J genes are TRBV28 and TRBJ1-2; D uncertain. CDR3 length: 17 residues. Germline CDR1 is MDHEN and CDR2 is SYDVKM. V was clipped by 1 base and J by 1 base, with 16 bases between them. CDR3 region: CASSLSGVADINYGYTF. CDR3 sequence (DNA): TGTGCCAGCAGTTTATCTGGAGTGGCAGATATTAACTATGGCTACACCTTC.

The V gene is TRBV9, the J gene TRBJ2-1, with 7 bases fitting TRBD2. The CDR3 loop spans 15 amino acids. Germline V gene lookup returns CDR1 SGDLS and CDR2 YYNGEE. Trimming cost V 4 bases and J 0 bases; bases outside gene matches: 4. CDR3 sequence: CASSPSGGSYNEQFF. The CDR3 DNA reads TGTGCCAGCAGCCCTAGCGGCGGCTCCTACAATGAGCAGTTCTTC. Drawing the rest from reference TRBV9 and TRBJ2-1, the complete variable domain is DSGVTQTPKHLITATGQRVTLRCSPRSGDLSVYWYQQSLDQGLQFLIQYYNGEERAKGNILERFSAQQFPDLHSELNLSSLELGDSALYFCASSPSGGSYNEQFFGPGTRLTVL.

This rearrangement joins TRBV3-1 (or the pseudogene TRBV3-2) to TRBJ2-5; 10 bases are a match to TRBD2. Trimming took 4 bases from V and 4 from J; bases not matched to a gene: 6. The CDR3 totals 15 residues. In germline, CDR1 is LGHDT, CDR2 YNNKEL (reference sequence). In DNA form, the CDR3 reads TGTGCCAGCAGCCGCTCCGGGACTAGCGTAGAGACCCAGTACTTC. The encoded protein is CASSRSGTSVETQYF.

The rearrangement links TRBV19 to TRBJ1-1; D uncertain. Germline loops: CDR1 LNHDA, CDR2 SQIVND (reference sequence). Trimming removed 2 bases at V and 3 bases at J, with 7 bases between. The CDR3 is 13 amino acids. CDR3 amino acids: CASSISPYTEAFF. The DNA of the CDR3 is TGTGCCAGTAGTATATCCCCGTACACTGAAGCTTTCTTT.

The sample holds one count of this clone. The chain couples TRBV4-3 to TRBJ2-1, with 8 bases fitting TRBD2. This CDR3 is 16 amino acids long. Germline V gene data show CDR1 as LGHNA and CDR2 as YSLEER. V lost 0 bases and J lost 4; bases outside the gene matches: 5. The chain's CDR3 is CASSQDDSGEYNEQFF. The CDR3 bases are TGCGCCAGCAGCCAAGATGATAGCGGGGAATACAATGAGCAGTTCTTC.

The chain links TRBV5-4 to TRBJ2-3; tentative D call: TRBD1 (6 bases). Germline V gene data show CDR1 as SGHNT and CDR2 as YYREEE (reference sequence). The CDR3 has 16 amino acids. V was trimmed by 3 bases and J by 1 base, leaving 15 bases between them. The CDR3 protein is CASSYPGTTGTDTQYF. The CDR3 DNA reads TGTGCCAGCAGCTATCCCGGGACAACAGGCACAGATACGCAGTATTTT.

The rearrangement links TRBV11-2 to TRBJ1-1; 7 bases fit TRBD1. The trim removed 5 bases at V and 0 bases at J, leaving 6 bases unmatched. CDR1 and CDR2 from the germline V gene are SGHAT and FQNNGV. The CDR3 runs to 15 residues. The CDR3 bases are TGTGCCAGCAGCGCAAACAGGGGAATGAACACTGAAGCTTTCTTT. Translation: CASSANRGMNTEAFF.

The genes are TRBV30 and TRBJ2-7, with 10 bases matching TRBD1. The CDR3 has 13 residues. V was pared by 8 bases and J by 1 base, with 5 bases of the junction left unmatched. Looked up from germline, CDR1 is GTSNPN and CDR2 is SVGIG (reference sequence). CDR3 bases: TGTGCCGGACAGGGGGGGGCTTCCTACGAGCAGTACTTC. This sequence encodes CAGQGGASYEQYF.